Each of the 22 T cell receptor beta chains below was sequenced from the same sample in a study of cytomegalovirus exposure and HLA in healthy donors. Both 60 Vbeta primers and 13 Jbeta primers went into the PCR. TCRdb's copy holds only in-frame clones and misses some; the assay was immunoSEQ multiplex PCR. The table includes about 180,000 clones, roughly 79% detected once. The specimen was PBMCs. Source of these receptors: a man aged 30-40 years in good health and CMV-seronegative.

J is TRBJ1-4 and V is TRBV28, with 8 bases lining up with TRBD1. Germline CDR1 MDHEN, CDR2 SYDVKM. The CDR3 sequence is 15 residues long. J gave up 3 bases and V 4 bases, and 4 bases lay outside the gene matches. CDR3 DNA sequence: TGTGCCAGCAGTTCTCCGGGACAGGCTAATGAAAAACTGTTTTTT. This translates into CASSSPGQANEKLFF. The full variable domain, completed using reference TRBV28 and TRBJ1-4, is DVKVTQSSRYLVKRTGEKVFLECVQDMDHENMFWYRQDPGLGLRLIYFSYDVKMKEKGDIPEGYSVSREKKERFSLILESASTNQTSMYLCASSSPGQANEKLFFGSGTQLSVL.

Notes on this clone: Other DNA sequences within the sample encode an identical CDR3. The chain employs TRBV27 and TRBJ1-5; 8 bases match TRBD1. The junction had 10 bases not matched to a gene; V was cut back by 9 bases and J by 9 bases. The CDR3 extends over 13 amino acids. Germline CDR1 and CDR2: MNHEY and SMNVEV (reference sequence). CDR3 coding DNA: TGTGCCAGTAGAGGGACAGGTTTAGGGCCCCAGCATTTT. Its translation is CASRGTGLGPQHF.

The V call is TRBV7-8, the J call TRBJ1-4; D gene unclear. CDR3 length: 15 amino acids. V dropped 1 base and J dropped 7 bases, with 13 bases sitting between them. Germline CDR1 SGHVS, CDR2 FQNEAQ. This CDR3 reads CASSLVSGLGEKLFF. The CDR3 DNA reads TGTGCCAGCAGCTTAGTTAGTGGGCTCGGTGAAAAACTGTTTTTT.

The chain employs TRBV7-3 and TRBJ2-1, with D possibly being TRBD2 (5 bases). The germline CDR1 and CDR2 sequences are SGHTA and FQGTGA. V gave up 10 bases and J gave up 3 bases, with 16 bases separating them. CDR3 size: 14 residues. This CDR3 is CATGLMLGYNEQFF. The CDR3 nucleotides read TGTGCCACCGGACTGATGCTTGGCTACAATGAGCAGTTCTTC.

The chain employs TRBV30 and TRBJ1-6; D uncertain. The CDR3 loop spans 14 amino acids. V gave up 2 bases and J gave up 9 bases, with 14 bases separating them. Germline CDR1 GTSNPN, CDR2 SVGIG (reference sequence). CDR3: CAWSLGGLGSPLHF. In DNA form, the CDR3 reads TGTGCCTGGAGTTTAGGAGGGCTTGGTTCACCCCTCCACTTT.

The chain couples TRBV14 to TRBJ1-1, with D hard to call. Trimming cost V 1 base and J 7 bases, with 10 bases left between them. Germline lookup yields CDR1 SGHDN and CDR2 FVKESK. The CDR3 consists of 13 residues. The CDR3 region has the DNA TGTGCCAGCAGCCAAGTTCTCGCGGTTGAAGCTTTCTTT. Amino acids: CASSQVLAVEAFF.

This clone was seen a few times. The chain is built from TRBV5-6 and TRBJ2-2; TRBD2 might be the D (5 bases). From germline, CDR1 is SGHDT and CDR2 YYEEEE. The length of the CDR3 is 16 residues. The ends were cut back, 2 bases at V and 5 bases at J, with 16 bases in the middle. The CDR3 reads CASSFREHGETGELFF. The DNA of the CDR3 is TGTGCCAGCAGCTTTAGGGAACACGGGGAAACCGGGGAGCTGTTTTTT.

CDR3: CAWSPFYEQYF. The CDR3 DNA sequence: TGTGCCTGGAGTCCCTTCTACGAGCAGTACTTC. The chain combines TRBV30 with TRBJ2-7, with D unclear. The CDR3 has 11 residues. V lost 2 bases and J 3 bases, leaving 5 bases between the germline ends. Germline V gene data show CDR1 as GTSNPN and CDR2 as SVGIG (reference sequence).

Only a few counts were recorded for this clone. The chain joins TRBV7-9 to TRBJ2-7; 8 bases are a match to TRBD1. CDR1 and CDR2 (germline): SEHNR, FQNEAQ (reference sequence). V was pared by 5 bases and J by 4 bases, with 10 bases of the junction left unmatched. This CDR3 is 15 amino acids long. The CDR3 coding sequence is TGTGCCAGCAGCCTGGGGCTAGGACAGGGATACGAGCAGTACTTC. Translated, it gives CASSLGLGQGYEQYF.

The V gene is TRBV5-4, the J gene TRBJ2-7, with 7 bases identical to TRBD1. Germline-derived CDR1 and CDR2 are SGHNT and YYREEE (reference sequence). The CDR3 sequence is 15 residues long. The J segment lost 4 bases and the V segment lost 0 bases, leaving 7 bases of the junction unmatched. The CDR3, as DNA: TGTGCCAGCAGCTTGGCGGGGACAGAGATGTACGAGCAGTACTTC. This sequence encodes CASSLAGTEMYEQYF.

Here the CDR3 reads CASSLSEPRADTQYF. The CDR3 coding sequence is TGTGCCAGCAGCTTAAGTGAACCCAGGGCAGATACGCAGTATTTT. This chain joins TRBV7-2 and TRBJ2-3; D perhaps matches TRBD1 (5 bases). CDR3 length equals 15 residues. V lost 2 bases to trimming and J lost 4 bases, with 13 bases between them. Germline CDR1 and CDR2: SGHTA and FQGNSA.

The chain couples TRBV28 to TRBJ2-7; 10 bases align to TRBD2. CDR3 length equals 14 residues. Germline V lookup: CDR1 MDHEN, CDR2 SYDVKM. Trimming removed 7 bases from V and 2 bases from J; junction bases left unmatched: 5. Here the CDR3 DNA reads TGTGCCAGCACTCTAGCGGGGGCCCCCTACGAGCAGTACTTC. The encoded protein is CASTLAGAPYEQYF.

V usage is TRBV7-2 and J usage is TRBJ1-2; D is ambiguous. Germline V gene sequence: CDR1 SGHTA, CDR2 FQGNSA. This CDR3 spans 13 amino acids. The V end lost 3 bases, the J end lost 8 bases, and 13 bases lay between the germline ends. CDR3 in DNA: TGTGCCAGCAGCTTCACAGAGGGTAACGGCTACACCTTC. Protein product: CASSFTEGNGYTF.

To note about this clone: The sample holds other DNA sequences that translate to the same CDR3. The CDR3, as DNA: TGTGCCAGCAGGGGGACGGGACAGGGACAGCCCCAGCATTTT. It yields the protein CASRGTGQGQPQHF. The V call is TRBV6-6, the J call TRBJ1-5; 9 bases align to TRBD1. The trim removed 6 bases at V and 7 bases at J, leaving 7 bases unmatched. Germline V gene sequence: CDR1 MNHNY, CDR2 SVGAGI (reference sequence). The CDR3 covers 14 residues.

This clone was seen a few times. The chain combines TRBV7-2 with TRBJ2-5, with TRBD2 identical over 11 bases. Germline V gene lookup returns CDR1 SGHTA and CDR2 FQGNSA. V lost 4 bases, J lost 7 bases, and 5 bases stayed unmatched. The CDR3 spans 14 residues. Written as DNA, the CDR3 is TGTGCCAGCAGCTCACTAGCGGGAGCTGGGACCCAGTACTTC. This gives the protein CASSSLAGAGTQYF.

The CDR3 sequence: CASSVAEWGYTF. CDR3 coding DNA: TGTGCCAGCAGCGTAGCTGAGTGGGGCTACACCTTC. This sequence joins TRBV9 and TRBJ1-2; no clear D gene. Per germline, CDR1 SGDLS and CDR2 YYNGEE. The V and J ends lost 0 bases and 8 bases respectively, with 8 bases between them. This CDR3 spans 12 amino acids.

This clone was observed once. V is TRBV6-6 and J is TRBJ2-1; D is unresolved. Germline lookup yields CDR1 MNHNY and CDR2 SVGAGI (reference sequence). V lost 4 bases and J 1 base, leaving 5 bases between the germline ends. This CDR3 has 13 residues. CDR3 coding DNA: TGTGCCAGCAGTTCCCTTTCCTACAATGAGCAGTTCTTC. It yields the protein CASSSLSYNEQFF.

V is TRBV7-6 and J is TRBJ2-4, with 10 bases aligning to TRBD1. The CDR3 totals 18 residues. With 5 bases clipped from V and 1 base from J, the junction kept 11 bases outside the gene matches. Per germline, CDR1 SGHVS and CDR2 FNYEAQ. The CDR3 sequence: CASSLGNPGQGAKNIQYF. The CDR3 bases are TGTGCCAGCAGCCTTGGTAATCCGGGACAGGGGGCCAAAAACATTCAGTACTTC.

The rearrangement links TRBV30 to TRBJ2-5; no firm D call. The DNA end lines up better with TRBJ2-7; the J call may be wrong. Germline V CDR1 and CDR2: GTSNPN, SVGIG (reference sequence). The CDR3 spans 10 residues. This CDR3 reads CAWSVNEQYF. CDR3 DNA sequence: TGTGCCTGGAGTGTAAACGAGCAGTACTTC.

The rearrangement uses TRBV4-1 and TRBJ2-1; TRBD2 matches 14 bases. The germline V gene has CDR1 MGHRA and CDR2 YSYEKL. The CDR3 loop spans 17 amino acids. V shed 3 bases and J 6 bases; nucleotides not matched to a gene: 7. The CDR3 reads CASSHPGTSGRLNEQFF. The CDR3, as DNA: TGCGCCAGCAGCCATCCCGGGACTAGCGGGAGACTCAATGAGCAGTTCTTC.

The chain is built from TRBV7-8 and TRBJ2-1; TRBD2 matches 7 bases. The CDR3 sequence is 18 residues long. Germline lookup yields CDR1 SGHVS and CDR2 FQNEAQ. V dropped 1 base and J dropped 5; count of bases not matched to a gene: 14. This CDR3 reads CASSLGGRLAIIDNEQFF. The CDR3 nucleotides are TGTGCCAGCAGCTTAGGGGGCCGACTAGCAATTATTGACAATGAGCAGTTCTTC.

CDR3 sequence: CASSLGTGVHDGYTF. The CDR3 nucleotides read TGTGCCAGTAGTCTCGGGACAGGGGTTCACGATGGCTACACCTTC. The gene calls are TRBV19 and TRBJ1-2, with TRBD1 matching over 10 bases. This CDR3 has 15 residues. Germline CDR1 LNHDA, CDR2 SQIVND (reference sequence). V lost 5 bases and J lost 6; bases outside the gene matches: 9.